Below, 26 T cell receptor beta chains from the same sample are listed, as sequenced in a study of T cell responses to AZD1222 COVID-19 vaccine. Some clones are missing from TCRdb's copy, which holds only in-frame ones; the method was immunoSEQ multiplex PCR. Of approximately 120,000 clones listed, less than 95% are singletons. The sample here was peripheral blood, taken on day 0 of MenACWY control vaccination. These receptors came from an adult in good health.

The chain combines TRBV6-5 with TRBJ2-7; no clear D gene. The germline V gene has CDR1 MNHEY and CDR2 SVGAGI. V lost 0 bases to trimming and J lost 1 base, with 10 bases between them. There are 15 residues in the CDR3. The CDR3 DNA is TGTGCCAGCAGTTACTCGTACCGGGCGTCCTACGAGCAGTACTTC. As protein: CASSYSYRASYEQYF.

This chain uses TRBV14 with TRBJ1-1, with D maybe TRBD1 (5 bases). CDR1 is SGHDN and CDR2 is FVKESK in the germline V gene. The CDR3 covers 12 residues. The V gene lost 1 base and the J gene lost 5 bases, with 5 bases spanning the gap. CDR3 loop: CASSQGGTEAFF. CDR3 DNA: TGTGCCAGCAGCCAAGGGGGGACTGAAGCTTTCTTT.

This chain connects TRBV28 to TRBJ2-5; D is undetermined. This CDR3 is built from 17 residues. The V gene's germline CDR1 is MDHEN and CDR2 SYDVKM. Between the trimmed V and J ends, which lost 1 base and 1 base, there was a span of 16 bases. The CDR3 nucleotides are TGTGCCAGCAGTTTATCTGGCAGGACGAAAATCCAAGAGACCCAGTACTTC. It is translated as CASSLSGRTKIQETQYF.

V is TRBV6-5 and J is TRBJ1-5, with 7 bases lining up with TRBD1. The CDR3 loop spans 13 amino acids. The V segment lost 6 bases and the J segment 6 bases; nucleotides outside the gene matches: 5. Germline V lookup: CDR1 MNHEY, CDR2 SVGAGI. The CDR3 spells CASSRQGSQPQHF. The DNA for the CDR3 is TGTGCCAGCAGCAGACAGGGAAGTCAGCCCCAGCATTTT.

CDR3: CASSRGQGSTGELFF. The CDR3 DNA is TGTGCCAGCAGCCGCGGACAGGGGTCCACCGGGGAGCTGTTTTTT. This chain joins TRBV5-8 and TRBJ2-2; 9 bases align to TRBD1. This CDR3 contains 15 residues. The germline gives CDR1 SGHTS, CDR2 YDEGEE. V lost 4 bases, J lost 4 bases, and 5 bases stayed unmatched.

This chain uses TRBV6-5 with TRBJ1-4; no reliable D call. The CDR3 is made up of 13 amino acids. Trimming left V 5 bases short and J 8 bases short, with 12 bases between. Germline CDR1 reads MNHEY; CDR2 reads SVGAGI. The CDR3: CASSRRDGEKLFF. In DNA form, the CDR3 reads TGTGCCAGCAGTCGGAGGGATGGGGAAAAACTGTTTTTT.

The chain uses TRBV5-1 and TRBJ2-1; 8 bases are a match to TRBD2. Germline CDR1 reads SGHRS; CDR2 reads YFSETQ. The junction had 7 bases not matched to a gene; V was cut back by 4 bases and J by 7 bases. CDR3 length equals 14 residues. CDR3 DNA: TGCGCCAGCAGCGGAGCGGGAGTTTCAAATGAGCAGTTCTTC. Its translation: CASSGAGVSNEQFF.

This clone was counted a few times. The CDR3 reads CASSSGLARQETQYF. The DNA for the CDR3 is TGTGCCAGTAGTTCCGGACTAGCGAGGCAAGAGACCCAGTACTTC. The rearrangement joins TRBV19 to TRBJ2-5; TRBD2 matches at 9 bases. With 5 bases clipped from V and 2 bases from J, the junction kept 6 bases outside the gene matches. The CDR3 runs 15 residues. CDR1 is LNHDA, CDR2 SQIVND, per germline (reference sequence).

The rearrangement joins TRBV28 to TRBJ2-1; D unresolved. The ends were cut back, 2 bases at V and 8 bases at J, with 7 bases in the middle. This CDR3 region has 12 residues. Germline CDR1 reads MDHEN; CDR2 reads SYDVKM. The CDR3 loop is CASSLGNHEQFF. CDR3 DNA sequence: TGTGCCAGCAGTTTAGGGAACCATGAGCAGTTCTTC.

V usage is TRBV3-1 (or the pseudogene TRBV3-2) and J usage is TRBJ1-6; TRBD1 might be the D (6 bases). The length of the CDR3 is 17 residues. Trimming removed 5 bases from V and 0 bases from J, with 14 bases in between. Looked up from germline, CDR1 is LGHDT and CDR2 is YNNKEL (reference sequence). The CDR3 protein is CASSKRRGSSYNSPLHF. CDR3 in DNA: TGTGCCAGCAGCAAGAGGAGGGGGAGCTCCTATAATTCACCCCTCCACTTT.

The chain carries TRBV20-1 and TRBJ1-5, with D possibly being TRBD1 (5 bases). The germline V gene has CDR1 DFQATT and CDR2 SNEGSKA (reference sequence). The CDR3 length is 16 residues. Trimming left V 3 bases short and J 4 bases short, with 19 bases between. The CDR3 nucleotides read TGCAGTGCTAGTAACACCACGTGGGGCCCTAATCAGCCCCAGCATTTT. Its translation: CSASNTTWGPNQPQHF.

The CDR3 is CASSAGTTTDTQYF. Written as DNA, the CDR3 is TGTGCCAGCAGCGCCGGGACTACCACAGATACGCAGTATTTT. The chain links TRBV9 to TRBJ2-3; 7 nucleotides align to TRBD2. V was pared by 3 bases and J by 2 bases, with 3 bases of the junction left unmatched. The CDR3 spans 14 residues. The V gene's germline CDR1 is SGDLS and CDR2 YYNGEE.

The V gene is TRBV14, the J gene TRBJ1-1, with a weak D call TRBD1 (6 bases). The CDR3 has 13 residues. V was pared by 4 bases and J by 1 base, with 7 bases between. Germline lookup yields CDR1 SGHDN and CDR2 FVKESK. Here the CDR3 reads CASSPRGNTEAFF. The CDR3 DNA sequence: TGTGCCAGCAGCCCCAGGGGGAACACTGAAGCTTTCTTT.

The chain uses TRBV3-1 (or the pseudogene TRBV3-2) and TRBJ1-5; possible D gene TRBD1, 6 bases. In germline, CDR1 is LGHDT, CDR2 YNNKEL (reference sequence). The CDR3 has 14 residues. V was shortened by 4 bases and J by 3 bases, with 10 bases between the two germline ends. The CDR3 region is CASSRRGPNQPQHF. As DNA, the CDR3 is TGTGCCAGCAGCCGCAGGGGCCCCAATCAGCCCCAGCATTTT.

The chain joins TRBV18 to TRBJ1-1; no clear D gene. The CDR3 has 13 residues. CDR1 and CDR2 from the germline V gene are KGHSH and LQKENI. Between the trimmed V and J ends, which lost 1 base and 1 base, there was a span of 4 bases. The CDR3 here is CASSPQANTEAFF. The CDR3 DNA reads as TGTGCCAGCTCACCACAGGCGAACACTGAAGCTTTCTTT.

This chain links TRBV18 with TRBJ2-5, with unresolved D. CDR1 is KGHSH and CDR2 is LQKENI in the germline V gene. The CDR3 contains 13 residues. V was shortened by 2 bases and J by 0 bases, with 4 bases between the two germline ends. CDR3 sequence: CASSPDNQETQYF. The CDR3 bases are TGTGCCAGCTCACCAGACAACCAAGAGACCCAGTACTTC.

This chain joins TRBV9 and TRBJ1-1; D gene ambiguous. V shed 4 bases and J shed 1 base, with 8 bases lying between them. Germline CDR1 reads SGDLS; CDR2 reads YYNGEE. The CDR3 length is 13 residues. This CDR3 reads CASSLSPNTEAFF. The CDR3 DNA follows: TGTGCCAGCAGCCTCTCCCCGAACACTGAAGCTTTCTTT.

This clone appeared a few times. This rearrangement joins TRBV5-1 to TRBJ1-2; weak D call: TRBD1 (6 bases). V was trimmed by 7 bases and J by 3 bases, leaving 13 bases between them. The CDR3 length is 13 residues. The germline V gene encodes CDR1 SGHRS and CDR2 YFSETQ. CDR3 residues: CASAPQGHYGYTF. The CDR3 coding sequence is TGCGCCAGCGCCCCACAGGGACACTATGGCTACACCTTC. The full variable domain, completed using reference TRBV5-1 and TRBJ1-2, is KAGVTQTPRYLIKTRGQQVTLSCSPISGHRSVSWYQQTPGQGLQFLFEYFSETQRNKGNFPGRFSGRQFSNSRSEMNVSTLELGDSALYLCASAPQGHYGYTFGSGTRLTVV.

The CDR3 bases are TGCGCCAGCAGCCAAACCCGACAGAATATGGGCGGGGAGCTGTTTTTT. This sequence encodes CASSQTRQNMGGELFF. The rearrangement links TRBV4-1 to TRBJ2-2; possible D gene TRBD1, 5 bases. The CDR3 totals 16 residues. Germline lookup yields CDR1 MGHRA and CDR2 YSYEKL. Between the trimmed V and J ends, which lost 2 bases and 7 bases, there was a span of 17 bases.

This chain uses TRBV5-1 with TRBJ2-3; 10 positions match TRBD1. This CDR3 region has 17 residues. After removal of 3 bases from V and 0 bases from J, the junction contained 7 bases not matched to a gene. Germline V gene sequence: CDR1 SGHRS, CDR2 YFSETQ. CDR3 nucleotides: TGCGCCAGCAGCTCGGCAGACAGGGGGCCTAGCACAGATACGCAGTATTTT. Its translation: CASSSADRGPSTDTQYF.

V gene TRBV6-2 or TRBV6-3 combines with J gene TRBJ2-3, with 7 bases aligning to TRBD2. The J segment lost 2 bases and the V segment lost 5 bases, leaving 10 bases of the junction unmatched. The CDR3 is made up of 16 amino acids. Per germline, CDR1 MNHEY and CDR2 SVGEGT. The CDR3 DNA reads as TGTGCCAGCAGTCCCGGGACTAACATAAACACAGATACGCAGTATTTT. It encodes CASSPGTNINTDTQYF.

This sequence joins TRBV7-2 and TRBJ1-3; TRBD1 matches 7 bases. Germline assignment: CDR1 SGHTA and CDR2 FQGNSA. With 5 bases clipped from V and 1 base from J, the junction kept 14 bases outside the gene matches. This CDR3 comprises 18 residues. CDR3 bases: TGTGCCAGCAGCCAAGGGCCGGGACAGCCGTGGTCTGGAAACACCATATATTTT. Protein: CASSQGPGQPWSGNTIYF.

The V gene is TRBV9, the J gene TRBJ1-5, with 7 bases aligning to TRBD1. The V gene's germline CDR1 is SGDLS and CDR2 YYNGEE. The CDR3 is 15 residues long. V dropped 5 bases and J dropped 6; count of bases not matched to a gene: 11. CDR3 nucleotides: TGTGCCAGCAGTCCCGGGACAGCCACGGGTCAGCCCCAGCATTTT. It translates to CASSPGTATGQPQHF.

J is TRBJ2-3 and V is TRBV6-5; the D gene is possibly TRBD2 (6 bases). V dropped 6 bases and J dropped 2 bases, with 15 bases sitting between them. This CDR3 has 15 amino acids. In germline, CDR1 is MNHEY, CDR2 SVGAGI. CDR3 loop: CASSRGTLNTDTQYF. For the CDR3, the DNA is TGTGCCAGCAGCCGCGGGACTCTAAACACAGATACGCAGTATTTT.

The J gene is TRBJ1-1, the V gene TRBV7-9, with D unresolved. V lost 7 bases and J lost 0, with 18 bases in between. The CDR3 sequence is 16 residues long. Germline CDR1 and CDR2: SEHNR and FQNEAQ (reference sequence). CDR3 in DNA: TGTGCCAGCACCCCCCAGGCGTCAGGTTTGAACACTGAAGCTTTCTTT. Translating gives CASTPQASGLNTEAFF.

The chain carries TRBV9 and TRBJ2-1; D is possibly TRBD1 (6 bases). Deletions cut 3 bases from V and 10 bases from J, with 11 bases between. Germline V lookup: CDR1 SGDLS, CDR2 YYNGEE. There are 12 residues in the CDR3. CDR3 sequence reads: CASSGWTVEQFF. Written as DNA, the CDR3 is TGTGCCAGCAGCGGATGGACAGTCGAGCAGTTCTTC. The full variable domain, completed using reference TRBV9 and TRBJ2-1, is DSGVTQTPKHLITATGQRVTLRCSPRSGDLSVYWYQQSLDQGLQFLIQYYNGEERAKGNILERFSAQQFPDLHSELNLSSLELGDSALYFCASSGWTVEQFFGPGTRLTVL.